Below, 2 T cell receptor beta chains from the same sample are listed, as sequenced in a study of spatial heterogeneity in lung cancer. Each CDR3 protein gets one entry after TCRdb re-called the 5' RACE reads with MiXCR. Of 8,800 or so distinct CDR3 sequences listed, roughly 4% were seen once; the top ten hold roughly 18%. Time point meaning: blood taken at disease recurrence. Unsorted whole RNA of tumor, nontumor lung or frozen PBMC was sequenced. Sequencing used PBMCs, obtained at recurrence. These receptors were collected from a female donor with early-stage non-small cell lung cancer.

This clonotype was seen ten or more times. This beta chain represents an off-target read in a library built for alpha chains; its size is of limited meaning. The V call is TRBV11-2, the J call TRBJ2-7; 10 bases align to TRBD1. CDR1 SGHAT and CDR2 FQNNGV come from the germline V gene. The V and J ends lost 4 bases and 2 bases, in that order; junction bases with no gene match: 8. The CDR3 spans 16 residues. CDR3 DNA: TGTGCCAGCAGCTCAGACAGGGGGCGACGACCCTACGAGCAGTACTTC. Amino acids: CASSSDRGRRPYEQYF.

Many counts were recorded for this clonotype. Since it is a stray read in a library aimed at alpha chains, this beta chain has a size that is not meaningful. V and J are TRBV6-6 and TRBJ2-7, with D perhaps given as TRBD1 or TRBD2 (5 bases each). The ends were cut back, 6 bases at V and 2 bases at J, with 11 bases in the middle. The CDR3 consists of 13 residues. Looked up from germline, CDR1 is MNHNY and CDR2 is SVGAGI (reference sequence). CDR3 residues: CASRLGTPYEQYF. The CDR3 coding sequence is TGTGCCAGCAGGCTGGGGACGCCCTACGAGCAGTACTTC.